The following is a T cell receptor (beta chain) sequence with its context. What it binds is not known. The data belong to a study of Ad26.COV2.S vaccination and SARS-CoV-2 variants. The V end lost 3 bases, the J end lost 4 bases, and 6 bases lay between the germline ends. This CDR3 comprises 12 residues. Germline-derived CDR1 and CDR2 are MNHEY and SVGEGT. Assay: immunoSEQ multiplex PCR; the TCRdb copy retains only in-frame clones and omits some. This table holds fewer than 800,000 clones, roughly 90% found once. Points from the study as a whole: Post-vaccination spike-specific CD8+ and CD4+ T cell responses reportedly had substantial breadth. For non-spike TCRs, breadth in vaccine recipients resembled that in placebo recipients. Placebo recipients had lower spike-specific TCR breadth than vaccine recipients.

Treatment given: around 19 received Ad26.COV2.S at low or high dose, single or two shots; 5 received placebo; per-sample allocation not given. Sampling took place 63 days after the first vaccine or placebo injection. An Ad26 vector expressing Wuhan-strain SARS-CoV-2 spike constituted the vaccine. Source: peripheral blood, taken in a trial of Ad26.COV2.S vaccine versus placebo. The V and J genes are TRBV6-2 or TRBV6-3 and TRBJ1-1; D remains unclear. The receptor was derived from a person aged 18 to 59 who received the Ad26.COV2.S COVID-19 vaccine or a placebo. The CDR3, as DNA: TGTGCCAGCAGTTATATCAGCACTGAAGCTTTCTTT. The encoded protein is CASSYISTEAFF.